This is a list of T cell receptor beta chains from one sample in a study of blood T cell repertoires in COVID-19. Assay: immunoSEQ multiplex PCR; the TCRdb copy retains only in-frame clones and omits some. Of 85,000 to 100,000 clones detected, around three quarters appear once; the ten largest clones hold roughly 8.4%. Sequencing was carried out using peripheral blood. The receptors come from a man in his fifties who had recovered from COVID-19. Both conserved end residues are part of each CDR3. Each record gives: clone size, V gene, J gene, D gene, CDR3 protein, CDR3 DNA. D genes are given only for firm matches. Expanded clones get a size class; other rows say once, few or many, or leave the size out.

>NA|TRBV28|TRBJ2-7|NA
CASTLNGAAYEQYF
TGTGCCAGCACCTTAAATGGGGCAGCCTACGAGCAGTACTTC
>once|TRBV11-2|TRBJ2-1|TRBD2
CASSRTSGKDNEQFF
TGTGCCAGCAGCCGCACTAGCGGAAAGGACAATGAGCAGTTCTTC
>once|TRBV11-2|TRBJ2-1|TRBD1
CASSPTVLTGGNEQFF
TGTGCCAGCAGCCCTACCGTTCTGACAGGGGGGAATGAGCAGTTCTTC
>NA|TRBV7-2|TRBJ1-1|TRBD1
CASSSLSGGGTEAFF
TGTGCCAGCAGTTCGCTCTCAGGGGGCGGTACTGAAGCTTTCTTT
>NA|TRBV6-9|TRBJ1-5|NA
CASSSVSNQPQHF
TGTGCCAGCAGTTCCGTAAGCAATCAGCCCCAGCATTTT
>NA|TRBV19|TRBJ1-5|NA
CASSTPGRGDSNQPQHF
TGTGCCAGTAGTACCCCTGGGAGAGGAGATAGCAATCAGCCCCAGCATTTT
>NA|TRBV6-1|TRBJ1-1|NA
CASSEARPGVGTEAFF
TGTGCCAGCAGTGAAGCGCGTCCAGGGGTGGGCACTGAAGCTTTCTTT
>NA|TRBV9|TRBJ2-1|TRBD2
CASSPTSGKNNEQFF
TGTGCCAGCAGCCCAACTAGCGGGAAGAACAATGAGCAGTTCTTC
>NA|TRBV10-2|TRBJ2-1|NA
CASLQKAPNEQFF
TGCGCCAGTTTACAGAAGGCCCCCAATGAGCAGTTCTTC
>NA|TRBV11-2|TRBJ2-3|TRBD2
CASSSSEVAGATDTQYF
TGTGCCAGCAGCTCTTCTGAGGTAGCGGGGGCCACAGATACGCAGTATTTT
>few|TRBV28|TRBJ1-2|NA
CASSFSEGRGYTF
TGTGCCAGCAGTTTTTCGGAGGGCAGAGGCTACACCTTC
>NA|TRBV28|TRBJ1-6|NA
CASSTENNSPLHF
TGTGCCAGCTCTACTGAAAATAATTCACCCCTCCACTTT
>NA|TRBV7-3|TRBJ2-1|TRBD2
CASSPGLAEEQFF
TGTGCCAGCAGCCCGGGACTAGCAGAAGAGCAGTTCTTC
>NA|TRBV5-8|TRBJ2-4|TRBD2
CASSPLRTSGNPLAKNIQYF
TGTGCCAGCAGCCCCCTCCGAACTAGCGGGAATCCACTAGCCAAAAACATTCAGTACTTC
>NA|TRBV29-1|TRBJ2-7|TRBD2
CSVVGGSGGFNEQYF
TGCAGCGTTGTCGGGGGTAGCGGGGGGTTCAACGAGCAGTACTTC
>once|TRBV7-2|TRBJ2-2|NA
CASSSSRDTGELFF
TGTGCCAGCAGCTCCTCCCGAGACACCGGGGAGCTGTTTTTT
>NA|TRBV28|TRBJ1-5|NA
CASSLWGQGTSNQPQHF
TGTGCCAGCAGTTTATGGGGTCAGGGAACGAGCAATCAGCCCCAGCATTTT
>NA|TRBV2|TRBJ2-7|NA
CASTPRDEQYF
TGTGCCAGCACCCCCAGGGACGAGCAGTACTTC
>NA|TRBV11-3|TRBJ2-1|TRBD2
CASSLGGGTYNEQFF
TGTGCCAGCAGCTTAGGGGGGGGGACCTACAATGAGCAGTTCTTC
>NA|TRBV15|TRBJ1-3|NA
CATSRDWGTPGNTIYF
TGTGCCACCAGCAGAGATTGGGGGACTCCGGGAAACACCATATATTTT
>NA|TRBV6-1|TRBJ2-6|NA
CASSDPWANVLTF
TGTGCCAGCAGTGACCCTTGGGCCAACGTCCTGACTTTC
>NA|TRBV29-1|TRBJ2-4|NA
CSINGLENIQYF
TGCAGCATCAACGGACTGGAAAACATTCAGTACTTC
>NA|TRBV6-6|TRBJ1-1|NA
CASSPTETPNTEAFF
TGTGCCAGCAGCCCCACCGAGACACCGAACACTGAAGCTTTCTTT
>NA|TRBV23-1|TRBJ2-3|NA
CASRLDSLSTDTQYF
TGCGCCAGCAGGCTGGACAGTCTCAGCACAGATACGCAGTATTTT
>NA|TRBV6-5|TRBJ2-7|NA
CASSFSHAEQYF
TGTGCCAGCAGTTTTTCGCATGCGGAGCAGTACTTC
>NA|TRBV3-1/TRBV3-2|TRBJ2-5|NA
CASSPPAGILSLLGETQYF
TGTGCCAGCAGCCCACCCGCGGGAATCCTATCCCTCCTCGGGGAGACCCAGTACTTC
>NA|TRBV19|TRBJ2-2|NA
CASSFGTPSSGELFF
TGTGCCAGTAGCTTCGGGACTCCATCCTCCGGGGAGCTGTTTTTT
>NA|TRBV9|TRBJ1-3|NA
CASSVAGSGNTIYF
TGTGCCAGCAGCGTAGCAGGCTCTGGAAACACCATATATTTT
>NA|TRBV12-3/TRBV12-4|TRBJ1-1|NA
CASNLRGEAFF
TGTGCCAGCAATTTGCGGGGGGAGGCTTTCTTT
>NA|TRBV4-3|TRBJ2-1|TRBD2
CASSQVLGREDRWDEQFF
TGCGCCAGCAGCCAAGTCTTAGGACGGGAGGATAGGTGGGATGAGCAGTTCTTC
>few|TRBV9|TRBJ1-2|NA
CASSVQGRSDYGYTF
TGTGCCAGCAGCGTACAGGGGCGGTCTGACTATGGCTACACCTTC
>once|TRBV5-6|TRBJ2-2|NA
CASSLWQGGLTGELFF
TGTGCCAGCAGCTTGTGGCAGGGGGGCCTTACCGGGGAGCTGTTTTTT
>NA|TRBV7-3|TRBJ2-7|TRBD1
CASSLAGQDSYEQYF
TGTGCCAGCAGCTTAGCAGGACAGGACTCCTACGAGCAGTACTTC
>NA|TRBV19|TRBJ1-3|TRBD1
CASTWDRSSGNTIYF
TGTGCCAGTACCTGGGACAGGAGCTCTGGAAACACCATATATTTT
>NA|TRBV12-3/TRBV12-4|TRBJ2-3|TRBD2
CASGALAPDTQYF
TGTGCCAGCGGTGCACTAGCGCCAGATACGCAGTATTTT
>few|TRBV6-1|TRBJ2-3|NA
CASSEDARADTQYF
TGTGCCAGCAGTGAGGATGCGAGGGCAGATACGCAGTATTTT
>few|TRBV7-2|TRBJ2-7|NA
CASTPTPGEGYEQYF
TGTGCCAGCACCCCAACCCCAGGGGAGGGGTACGAGCAGTACTTC
>NA|TRBV7-2|TRBJ2-5|NA
CASSGHRREETQYF
TGTGCCAGCAGCGGACACCGGAGGGAAGAGACCCAGTACTTC
>few|TRBV28|TRBJ1-1|NA
CASSTPGEFAFF
TGTGCCAGCAGCACTCCGGGGGAATTCGCTTTCTTT
>NA|TRBV29-1|TRBJ1-1|TRBD1
CSVLQGAKTEAFF
TGCAGCGTTTTGCAGGGGGCTAAGACTGAAGCTTTCTTT
>once|TRBV2|TRBJ2-3|NA
CASSRLTDTQYF
TGTGCCAGCAGTCGGTTGACAGATACGCAGTATTTT
>NA|TRBV21-1|TRBJ2-7|NA
CASSKVESGGNYEQYF
TGTGCCAGCAGCAAAGTCGAATCAGGGGGAAACTACGAGCAGTACTTC
>NA|TRBV7-2|TRBJ2-7|NA
CASSSGSYYEQYF
TGTGCCAGCAGCTCCGGGTCCTACTACGAGCAGTACTTC
>NA|TRBV5-4|TRBJ2-1|NA
CASSLERVGVHSYNEQFF
TGTGCCAGCAGCTTGGAAAGGGTCGGGGTGCACTCCTACAATGAGCAGTTCTTC
>NA|TRBV6-5|TRBJ1-6|TRBD1
CASTGTGQSPLHF
TGTGCCAGCACCGGGACAGGGCAGTCACCCCTCCACTTT
>NA|TRBV5-1|TRBJ2-7|NA
CASSVTGTQAYEQYF
TGCGCCAGCAGCGTAACCGGGACTCAGGCCTACGAGCAGTACTTC
>NA|TRBV30|TRBJ1-1|NA
CAWSVPMNTEAFF
TGTGCCTGGAGTGTTCCCATGAACACTGAAGCTTTCTTT
>NA|TRBV27|TRBJ2-1|TRBD2
CASSFTSGKYNEQFF
TGTGCCAGCAGTTTTACTAGCGGGAAATACAATGAGCAGTTCTTC
>NA|TRBV10-3|TRBJ2-7|NA
CAISQNSYEQYF
TGTGCCATCAGCCAGAACTCCTACGAGCAGTACTTC
>NA|TRBV5-4|TRBJ2-2|NA
CASSLQVGAGELFF
TGTGCCAGCAGCTTGCAGGTGGGCGCCGGGGAGCTGTTTTTT
>NA|TRBV5-1|TRBJ1-4|NA
CASSLDVTAGEKLFF
TGCGCCAGCAGCTTGGACGTGACAGCGGGGGAAAAACTGTTTTTT
>NA|TRBV4-3|TRBJ1-1|TRBD1
CASSQGQANTEAFF
TGCGCCAGCAGCCAGGGACAGGCCAACACTGAAGCTTTCTTT
>NA|TRBV12-3/TRBV12-4|TRBJ1-1|TRBD1
CASSPGQKEAFF
TGTGCCAGCAGTCCGGGACAGAAAGAAGCTTTCTTT
>NA|TRBV9|TRBJ2-5|TRBD2
CASSVGSSGYQETQYF
TGTGCCAGCAGCGTAGGATCTAGCGGCTACCAAGAGACCCAGTACTTC
>NA|TRBV2|TRBJ2-1|TRBD2
CASQLVSGGARNEQFF
TGTGCCAGCCAATTAGTGAGCGGGGGGGCGCGGAATGAGCAGTTCTTC